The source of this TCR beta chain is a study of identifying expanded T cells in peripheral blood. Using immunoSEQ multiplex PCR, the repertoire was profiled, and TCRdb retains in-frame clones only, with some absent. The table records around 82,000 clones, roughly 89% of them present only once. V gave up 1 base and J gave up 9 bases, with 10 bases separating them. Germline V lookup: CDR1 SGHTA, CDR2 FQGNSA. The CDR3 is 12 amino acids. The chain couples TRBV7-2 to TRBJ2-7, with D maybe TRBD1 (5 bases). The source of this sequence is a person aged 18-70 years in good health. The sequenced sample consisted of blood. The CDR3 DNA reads TGTGCCAGCAGCTTAGGGTCAGGGCCGCAGTACTTC. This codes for CASSLGSGPQYF.